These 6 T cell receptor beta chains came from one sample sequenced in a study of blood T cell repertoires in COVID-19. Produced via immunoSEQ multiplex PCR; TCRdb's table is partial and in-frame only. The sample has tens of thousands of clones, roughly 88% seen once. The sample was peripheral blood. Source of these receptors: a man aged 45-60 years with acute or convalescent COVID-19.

The DNA of the CDR3 is TGTGCCAGCAGTGAAAACGGGGTCTATAATTCACCCCTCCACTTT. Its protein is CASSENGVYNSPLHF. V usage is TRBV2 and J usage is TRBJ1-6, with D unresolved. V lost 2 bases and J 3 bases, leaving 8 bases between the germline ends. Per the germline V gene, CDR1 is SNHLY and CDR2 is FYNNEI. The CDR3 runs to 15 residues.

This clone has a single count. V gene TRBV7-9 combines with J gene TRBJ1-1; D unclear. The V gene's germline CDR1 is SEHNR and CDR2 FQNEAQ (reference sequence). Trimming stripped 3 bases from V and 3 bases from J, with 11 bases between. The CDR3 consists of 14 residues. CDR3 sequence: CASSFRLEDTEAFF. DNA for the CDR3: TGTGCCAGCAGCTTTCGGCTGGAGGACACTGAAGCTTTCTTT.

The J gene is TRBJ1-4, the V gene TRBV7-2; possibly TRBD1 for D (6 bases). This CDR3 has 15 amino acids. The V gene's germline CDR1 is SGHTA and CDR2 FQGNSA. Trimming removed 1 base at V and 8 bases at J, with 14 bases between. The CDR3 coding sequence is TGTGCCAGCAGCTTAGTACGGGGGGCTGGCGAAAAACTGTTTTTT. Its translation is CASSLVRGAGEKLFF.

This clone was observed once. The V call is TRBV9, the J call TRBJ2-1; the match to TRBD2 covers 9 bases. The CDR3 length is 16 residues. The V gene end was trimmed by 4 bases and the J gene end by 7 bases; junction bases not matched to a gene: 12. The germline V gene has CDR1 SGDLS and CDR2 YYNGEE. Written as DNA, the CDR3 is TGTGCCAGCAGCATAGCAGCTAGCGGGAACGTGAATGAGCAGTTCTTC. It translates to CASSIAASGNVNEQFF.

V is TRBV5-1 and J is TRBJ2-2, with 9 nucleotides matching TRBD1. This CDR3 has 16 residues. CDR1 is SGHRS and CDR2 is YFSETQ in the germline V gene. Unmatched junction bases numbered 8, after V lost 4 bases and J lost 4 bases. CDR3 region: CASSQGDRVSTGELFF. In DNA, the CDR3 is TGCGCCAGCAGCCAGGGGGACAGGGTGTCCACCGGGGAGCTGTTTTTT.

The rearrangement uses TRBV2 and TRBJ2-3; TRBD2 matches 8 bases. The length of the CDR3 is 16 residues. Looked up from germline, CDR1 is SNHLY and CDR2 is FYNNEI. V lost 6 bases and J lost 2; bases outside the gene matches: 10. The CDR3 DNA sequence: TGTGCCAGCAGGGCCTTTAGCGGGGAATACACAGATACGCAGTATTTT. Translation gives CASRAFSGEYTDTQYF.